This T cell receptor beta chain was observed in a study of shared clonotypes between healthy human individuals. Repertoires were generated with immunoSEQ multiplex PCR, while TCRdb's copy carries only in-frame clones and drops some. The repertoire holds fewer than 400,000 clones, roughly 70% seen once, with 10% in the top ten. CDR1 and CDR2 (germline): SQVTM, ANQGSEA. V was shortened by 6 bases and J by 8 bases, with 25 bases between the two germline ends. This CDR3 is 16 amino acids long. The sequenced sample consisted of memory CD4+ T cells sorted from blood. Subset of the sample: CD45RA-negative fraction. This TCR derives from a young man in good health. This chain uses TRBV29-1 with TRBJ2-2; possible D gene TRBD2, 6 bases. CDR3 in DNA: TGCAGCGTCCCCTGGGGGGAGGAGCTCATCGCTGGGGAGCTGTTTTTT. Protein: CSVPWGEELIAGELFF.